The subject of this entry is one T cell receptor beta chain. This entry is derived from a study of T cell clusters in autoimmune cytopenias. Study-level background: Healthy donor controls had a mean age of about 57 years and median age of about 64 years.

One tube held mixed TRB-A and TRB-B primer pools for touch-down PCR. No DNA is given; TCRdb re-called the multiplex PCR reads and lists each CDR3 protein once. The sample features 9,500 to 15,000 distinct CDR3 sequences, with approximately 3.2% in its top ten. CDR3 length: 15 residues. Germline CDR1 SGHTA, CDR2 FQGTGA. TRB was amplified from roughly 0.25 ug of peripheral blood genomic DNA per sample. These data were also reused for a study on T cell repertoires in aging, cancer and after chemotherapy.

The receptor was derived from a human donor in good health. This chain links TRBV7-3 with TRBJ2-1. Sequencing input: peripheral blood. The chain's CDR3 is CASSLDRYSYNEQFF. Based on the CDR3 plus reference TRBV7-3 and TRBJ2-1, the full variable domain is GAGVSQTPSNKVTEKGKYVELRCDPISGHTALYWYRQSLGQGPEFLIYFQGTGAADDSGLPNDRFFAVRPEGSVSTLKIQRTERGDSAVYLCASSLDRYSYNEQFFGPGTRLTVL.